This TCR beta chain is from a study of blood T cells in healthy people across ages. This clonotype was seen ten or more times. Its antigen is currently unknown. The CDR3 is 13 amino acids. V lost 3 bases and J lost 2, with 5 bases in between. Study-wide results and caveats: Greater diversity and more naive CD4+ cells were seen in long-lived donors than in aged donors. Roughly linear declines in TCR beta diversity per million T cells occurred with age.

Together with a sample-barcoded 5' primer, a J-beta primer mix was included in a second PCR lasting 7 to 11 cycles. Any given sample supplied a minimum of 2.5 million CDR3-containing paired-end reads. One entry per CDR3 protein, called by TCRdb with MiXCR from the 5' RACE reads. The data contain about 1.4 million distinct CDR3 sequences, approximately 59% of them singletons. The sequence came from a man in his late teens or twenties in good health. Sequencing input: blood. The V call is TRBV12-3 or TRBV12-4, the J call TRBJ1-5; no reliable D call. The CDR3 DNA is TGTGCCAGCAGTTTGGCACGCAATCAGCCCCAGCATTTT. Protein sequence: CASSLARNQPQHF.